The text below deals with one T cell receptor (beta chain). Each CDR3 protein gets one entry after TCRdb re-called the RT-PCR reads with MiXCR. Seen here are around 82,000 distinct CDR3 sequences, 5% observed once, and the top ten hold 2% to 3%. This specimen comes from a study of patients and donors after allogeneic stem cell transplantation. J lost 4 bases, V lost 3 bases, and 3 bases had no gene match. The CDR3 runs 14 residues. Germline CDR1 is SGDLS and CDR2 is YYNGEE. The chain employs TRBV9 and TRBJ1-5; 8 nucleotides align to TRBD1. This sequence was found in a human donor who was either an allogeneic HSCT recipient or a stem cell or donor lymphocyte infusion donor (not recorded which). It is not recorded whose cells these are; they may come from a transplant donor. The specimen sequenced was blood, either unsorted or a sorted T cell fraction (not recorded which). In DNA form, the CDR3 reads TGTGCCAGCAGCGAAGGACAGGGTAATCAGCCCCAGCATTTT. Translated, it gives CASSEGQGNQPQHF.